Each of the 6 T cell receptor beta chains below was sequenced from the same sample in a study of neurological immune-mediated disorders. From the 5' RACE reads, TCRdb called clonotypes with MiXCR, one entry per CDR3 protein. The sample contains some 60,000 distinct CDR3 sequences, 3% to 4% of which appear only once. Specimen: PBMCs. These receptors all stem from a woman between 25 and 40 years old with multiple sclerosis.

This clonotype was counted at least ten times. The rearrangement links TRBV20-1 to TRBJ2-1; D is ambiguous. The germline gives CDR1 DFQATT, CDR2 SNEGSKA (reference sequence). The V and J ends lost 1 base and 3 bases respectively, with 7 bases between them. The CDR3 covers 13 residues. Written as DNA, the CDR3 is TGCAGTGCTAGAGCGGCTAGCTACAATGAGCAGTTCTTC. Protein product: CSARAASYNEQFF.

The table lists this clonotype with many counts. J is TRBJ2-3 and V is TRBV5-1; D remains unclear. CDR3 length: 14 amino acids. The germline V gene encodes CDR1 SGHRS and CDR2 YFSETQ. The ends were cut back, 0 bases at V and 3 bases at J, with 8 bases in the middle. The CDR3 loop reads CASSLVSETDTQYF. CDR3 DNA sequence: TGCGCCAGCAGCTTGGTCAGTGAGACAGATACGCAGTATTTT.

In this sample, this clonotype turned up many times. The chain links TRBV2 to TRBJ1-6; D not resolved. Germline CDR1 and CDR2: SNHLY and FYNNEI. Deletions cut 3 bases from V and 6 bases from J, with 9 bases between. The CDR3 is 14 residues long. The CDR3 protein is CASSDSGSNSPLHF. CDR3 DNA sequence: TGTGCCAGCAGTGACTCCGGGTCTAATTCACCCCTCCACTTT.

This clonotype has ten or more counts. The V gene is TRBV20-1, the J gene TRBJ1-3; perhaps TRBD1 as D (5 bases). In germline, CDR1 is DFQATT, CDR2 SNEGSKA (reference sequence). This CDR3 has 15 residues. The V end lost 0 bases, the J end lost 4 bases, and 13 bases lay between the germline ends. Here the CDR3 reads CSAREPKGTGNTIYF. The CDR3 coding sequence is TGCAGTGCTAGAGAACCAAAGGGGACCGGAAACACCATATATTTT.

This clonotype was counted many times. CDR3 loop: CASSLLPSGANVLTF. CDR3 nucleotides: TGCGCCAGCAGCTTGCTTCCATCTGGGGCCAACGTCCTGACTTTC. This sequence joins TRBV5-1 and TRBJ2-6; D is uncertain. V was trimmed by 1 base and J by 1 base, leaving 6 bases between them. The V gene's germline CDR1 is SGHRS and CDR2 YFSETQ. The CDR3 runs to 15 residues.

In this sample, this clonotype turned up many times. The chain couples TRBV12-3 or TRBV12-4 to TRBJ2-5; D not resolved. The V and J ends lost 6 bases and 0 bases respectively, with 2 bases between them. The CDR3 length is 11 residues. The CDR3 reads CASRDQETQYF. The CDR3 nucleotides are TGTGCCAGCAGGGACCAAGAGACCCAGTACTTC.